This T cell receptor (beta chain) originates from a study of blood T cell repertoires in COVID-19. Overall study context: The United States, Italy and Spain supplied acute and convalescent COVID-19 samples.

The age range of participants was about 18 to 89 years, with residence in roughly 25 US areas. Cohort assignment relied on participant-reported clinical history. Recovery among Cohort 3 donors was established by two negative PCRs, clearance, or symptom resolution. CDR1 MNHEY and CDR2 SVGAGI come from the germline V gene. V shed 0 bases and J shed 5 bases, with 8 bases lying between them. The CDR3 is 13 amino acids. Here immunoSEQ multiplex PCR was the method, and the copy in TCRdb shows in-frame clones only, minus some. The table has approximately 300,000 clones, roughly 91% seen once; the top ten hold roughly a tenth.

The chain is built from TRBV6-5 and TRBJ2-7, with D possibly being TRBD1 (5 bases). The sequenced sample was PBMCs or T cells enriched from blood (not recorded which). This clonotype was sampled from a woman in her twenties or thirties who had recovered from COVID-19. The CDR3 loop reads CASSYSKGHEQYF. DNA of the CDR3: TGTGCCAGCAGTTACTCGAAGGGGCACGAGCAGTACTTC.